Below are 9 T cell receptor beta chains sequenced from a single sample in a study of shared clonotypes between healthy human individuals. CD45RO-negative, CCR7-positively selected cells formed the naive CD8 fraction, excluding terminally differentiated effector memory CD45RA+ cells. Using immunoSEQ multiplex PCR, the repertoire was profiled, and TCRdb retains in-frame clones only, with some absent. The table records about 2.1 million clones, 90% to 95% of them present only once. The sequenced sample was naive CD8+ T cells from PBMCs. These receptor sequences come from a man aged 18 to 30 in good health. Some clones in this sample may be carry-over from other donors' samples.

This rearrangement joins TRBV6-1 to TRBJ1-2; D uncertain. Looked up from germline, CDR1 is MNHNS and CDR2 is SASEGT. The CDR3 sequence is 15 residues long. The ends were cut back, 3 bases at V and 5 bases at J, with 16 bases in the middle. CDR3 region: CASSDIGPSGYGYTF. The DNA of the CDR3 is TGTGCCAGCAGTGATATCGGTCCCTCGGGGTATGGCTACACCTTC.

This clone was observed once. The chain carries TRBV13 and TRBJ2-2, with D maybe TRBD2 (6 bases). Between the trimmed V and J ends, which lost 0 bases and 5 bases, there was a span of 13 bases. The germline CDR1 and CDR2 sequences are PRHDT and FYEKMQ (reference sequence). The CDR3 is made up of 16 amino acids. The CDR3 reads CASSLGPGGRTGELFF. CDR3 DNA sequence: TGTGCCAGCAGCTTAGGCCCCGGGGGACGGACCGGGGAGCTGTTTTTT.

The CDR3 spells CASRMRGREDYEQYF. The CDR3 DNA is TGTGCCAGCCGAATGCGGGGCAGGGAGGATTACGAGCAGTACTTC. The rearrangement joins TRBV28 to TRBJ2-7, with D possibly being TRBD2 (6 bases). The CDR3 has 15 amino acids. Germline loops: CDR1 MDHEN, CDR2 SYDVKM. V gave up 8 bases and J gave up 4 bases, with 21 bases separating them. The full variable domain, rest sourced from reference TRBV28 and TRBJ2-7, is DVKVTQSSRYLVKRTGEKVFLECVQDMDHENMFWYRQDPGLGLRLIYFSYDVKMKEKGDIPEGYSVSREKKERFSLILESASTNQTSMYLCASRMRGREDYEQYFGPGTRLTVT.

CDR3 DNA sequence: TGTGCCATCAGTGATGTCGAACTCGGAAACACCATATATTTT. Its translation is CAISDVELGNTIYF. This chain connects TRBV10-3 to TRBJ1-3; the D is unclear. This CDR3 has 14 residues. Per the germline V gene, CDR1 is ENHRY and CDR2 is SYGVKD. Between the trimmed V and J ends, which lost 3 bases and 4 bases, there was a span of 10 bases.

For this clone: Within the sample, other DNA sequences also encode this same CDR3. In nucleotides, the CDR3 is TGTGCCAGTAGTATCGGTGGAAATGAGCAGTTCTTC. Translated: CASSIGGNEQFF. The V gene is TRBV19, the J gene TRBJ2-1, with D unresolved. This CDR3 is built from 12 residues. Germline-derived CDR1 and CDR2 are LNHDA and SQIVND (reference sequence). V lost 3 bases and J lost 7, with 7 bases in between.

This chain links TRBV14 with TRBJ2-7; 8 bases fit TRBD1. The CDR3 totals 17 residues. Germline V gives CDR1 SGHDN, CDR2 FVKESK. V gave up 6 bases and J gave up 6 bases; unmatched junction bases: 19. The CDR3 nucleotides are TGTGCCAGCAGGCCCTCCGCAACCGGGACAGGATGGCCCGAGCAGTACTTC. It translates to CASRPSATGTGWPEQYF.

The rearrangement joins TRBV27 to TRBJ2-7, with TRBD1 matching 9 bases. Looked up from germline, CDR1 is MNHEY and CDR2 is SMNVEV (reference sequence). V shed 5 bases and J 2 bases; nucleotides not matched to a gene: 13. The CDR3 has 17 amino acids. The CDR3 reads CASSPFFPGQGPYEQYF. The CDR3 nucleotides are TGTGCCAGCAGTCCGTTCTTTCCGGGACAGGGCCCCTACGAGCAGTACTTC.

CDR3 sequence reads: CASSLVVRGIDEQYF. CDR3 DNA sequence: TGCGCCAGCAGCTTGGTAGTCCGGGGGATCGACGAGCAGTACTTC. The chain combines TRBV5-1 with TRBJ2-7; TRBD2 might be the D (6 bases). The ends were cut back, 0 bases at V and 5 bases at J, with 15 bases in the middle. CDR1 and CDR2 from the germline V gene are SGHRS and YFSETQ. The CDR3 length is 15 residues.

The CDR3 nucleotides read TGTGCCAGCGCTGGCCCACTGGCGTCTAGCACAGATACGCAGTATTTT. This encodes CASAGPLASSTDTQYF. The chain has TRBV6-6 and TRBJ2-3; D uncertain. From germline, CDR1 is MNHNY and CDR2 SVGAGI (reference sequence). V lost 8 bases, J lost 0 bases, and 18 bases lay in between. This CDR3 is 16 amino acids long.